This record covers a single T cell receptor beta chain. Its cognate antigen is unknown. The sample originates from a study of cytomegalovirus exposure and HLA in healthy donors. General study findings and limits: It was reported that the classifier diagnosed cytomegalovirus status with high specificity and sensitivity in both the original and validation cohorts. The investigators catalogued under 200 TCR beta chains as cytomegalovirus-associated. Later on, a genetic analysis was performed. It linked a missense variant in DCLRE1C with V- and J-gene trimming of TCR beta.

With 60 Vbeta and 13 Jbeta primers, the PCR was carried out. Sequencing used immunoSEQ multiplex PCR; TCRdb keeps in-frame clones, though not all of them. Of fewer than 250,000 clones listed, roughly 85% were seen once; the top ten hold 1.8%. The V and J ends lost 5 bases and 6 bases, in that order; junction bases with no gene match: 8. This CDR3 comprises 15 residues. Per the germline V gene, CDR1 is MDHEN and CDR2 is SYDVKM. The TCR originated in a male donor in good health and CMV-seronegative. The gene calls are TRBV28 and TRBJ2-2; TRBD1 agrees at 8 bases. The specimen sequenced was PBMCs. This CDR3 is CASSLIQGASGELFF. CDR3 in DNA: TGTGCCAGCAGTCTTATTCAGGGGGCCTCCGGGGAGCTGTTTTTT.